Only one count was recorded for the clone carrying this TCR beta chain. Its specificity is unknown. Per germline, CDR1 DFQATT and CDR2 SNEGSKA (reference sequence). CDR3 length equals 17 residues. The V segment lost 1 base and the J segment 2 bases; nucleotides outside the gene matches: 12. Prior to thyroid surgery, none of the patients had received any treatment. The authors' processing: Across clinicopathological groups, CDR3 differences served as the basis for building a distant-metastasis classifier for papillary thyroid cancer. With MiXCR, TCRdb reprocessed the PCR reads. TCRdb, rather than the study authors, made the V and J calls. This table holds tens of thousands of clones, 30% found once. These data belong to a study of metastatic and nonmetastatic thyroid tumors. Study context: Repertoire comparison spanned blood and tumor or nodule tissue of malignant and benign thyroid patients.

Study-level results: Reported TCR beta diversity, measured in blood and tumor, was significantly higher for malignant thyroid tumors than for benign nodules.

The rearrangement uses TRBV20-1 and TRBJ2-7, with 9 bases aligning to TRBD2. Sequenced: blood. This TCR was recovered from a female donor with papillary thyroid cancer or a benign thyroid nodule (not recorded which). Some clones in this sample may be carry-over from other donors' samples. The DNA of the CDR3 is TGCAGTGCTAGAGGGGCCCCCGGACTAGCGCCCGCCTACGAGCAGTACTTC. This translates into CSARGAPGLAPAYEQYF.